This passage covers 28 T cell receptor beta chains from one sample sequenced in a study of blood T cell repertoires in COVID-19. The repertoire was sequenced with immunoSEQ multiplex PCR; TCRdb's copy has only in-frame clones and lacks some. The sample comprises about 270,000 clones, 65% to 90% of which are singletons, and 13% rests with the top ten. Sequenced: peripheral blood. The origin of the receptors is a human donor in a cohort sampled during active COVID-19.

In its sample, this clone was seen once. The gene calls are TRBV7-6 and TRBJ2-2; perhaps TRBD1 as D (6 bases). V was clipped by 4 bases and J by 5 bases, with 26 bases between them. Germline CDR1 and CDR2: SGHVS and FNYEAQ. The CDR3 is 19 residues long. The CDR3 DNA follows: TGTGCCAGCAGCTCCCGGGACAAGGGTAAAGGCGGATCGACCGGGGAGCTGTTTTTT. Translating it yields CASSSRDKGKGGSTGELFF.

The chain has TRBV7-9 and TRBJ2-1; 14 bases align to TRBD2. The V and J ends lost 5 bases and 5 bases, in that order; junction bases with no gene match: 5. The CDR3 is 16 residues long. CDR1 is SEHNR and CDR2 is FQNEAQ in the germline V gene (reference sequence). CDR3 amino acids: CASSRVTSGRDNEQFF. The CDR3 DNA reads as TGTGCCAGCAGCCGCGTGACTAGCGGGAGGGACAATGAGCAGTTCTTC.

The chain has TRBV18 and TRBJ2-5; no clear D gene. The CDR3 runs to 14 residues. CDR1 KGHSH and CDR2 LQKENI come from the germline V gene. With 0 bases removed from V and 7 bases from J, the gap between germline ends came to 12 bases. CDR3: CASSPPRLPGTQYF. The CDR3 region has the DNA TGTGCCAGCTCACCACCCCGCCTCCCAGGGACCCAGTACTTC. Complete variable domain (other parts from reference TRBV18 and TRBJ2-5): NAGVMQNPRHLVRRRGQEARLRCSPMKGHSHVYWYRQLPEEGLKFMVYLQKENIIDESGMPKERFSAEFPKEGPSILRIQQVVRGDSAAYFCASSPPRLPGTQYFGPGTRLLVL.

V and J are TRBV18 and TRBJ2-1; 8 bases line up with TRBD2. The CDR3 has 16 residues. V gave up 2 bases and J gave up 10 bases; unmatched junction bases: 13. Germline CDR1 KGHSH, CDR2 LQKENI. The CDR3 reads CASSPRGVRTGGEQFF. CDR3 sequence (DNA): TGTGCCAGCTCACCAAGAGGAGTCAGGACGGGAGGGGAGCAGTTCTTC.

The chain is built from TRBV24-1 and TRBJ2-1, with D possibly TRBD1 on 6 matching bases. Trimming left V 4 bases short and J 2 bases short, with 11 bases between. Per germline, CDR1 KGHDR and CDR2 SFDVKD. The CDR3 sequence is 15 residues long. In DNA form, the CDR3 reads TGTGCCACCAGTGACGCTGGACAGACCTACAATGAGCAGTTCTTC. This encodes CATSDAGQTYNEQFF.

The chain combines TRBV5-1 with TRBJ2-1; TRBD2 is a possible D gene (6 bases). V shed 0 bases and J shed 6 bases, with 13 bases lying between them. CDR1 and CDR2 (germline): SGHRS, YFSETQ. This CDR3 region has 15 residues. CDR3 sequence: CASSLVTGVGNEQFF. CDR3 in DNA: TGCGCCAGCAGCTTGGTTACGGGAGTCGGCAATGAGCAGTTCTTC.

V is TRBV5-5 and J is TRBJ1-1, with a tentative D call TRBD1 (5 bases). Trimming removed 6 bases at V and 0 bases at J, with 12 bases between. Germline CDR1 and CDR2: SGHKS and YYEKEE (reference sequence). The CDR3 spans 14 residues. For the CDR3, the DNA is TGTGCCAGCACCTCGGGAGGGGTGAACACTGAAGCTTTCTTT. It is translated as CASTSGGVNTEAFF.

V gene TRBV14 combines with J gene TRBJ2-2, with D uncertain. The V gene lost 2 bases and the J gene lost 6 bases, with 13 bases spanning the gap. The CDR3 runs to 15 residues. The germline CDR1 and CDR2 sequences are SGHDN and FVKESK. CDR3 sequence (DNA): TGTGCCAGCAGCCAAATCAGGATCATGGCCGGGGAGCTGTTTTTT. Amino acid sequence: CASSQIRIMAGELFF. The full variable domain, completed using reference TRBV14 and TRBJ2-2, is EAGVTQFPSHSVIEKGQTVTLRCDPISGHDNLYWYRRVMGKEIKFLLHFVKESKQDESGMPNNRFLAERTGGTYSTLKVQPAELEDSGVYFCASSQIRIMAGELFFGEGSRLTVL.

The CDR3 region has the DNA TGTGCCAGCAGTCCAAAGAATCCCCGACAGTCCTATAATTCACCCCTCCACTTT. It specifies CASSPKNPRQSYNSPLHF. The J gene is TRBJ1-6, the V gene TRBV6-6; weak D call: TRBD1 (5 bases). V was shortened by 5 bases and J by 1 base, with 18 bases between the two germline ends. The germline V gene has CDR1 MNHNY and CDR2 SVGAGI (reference sequence). The CDR3 runs to 18 residues.

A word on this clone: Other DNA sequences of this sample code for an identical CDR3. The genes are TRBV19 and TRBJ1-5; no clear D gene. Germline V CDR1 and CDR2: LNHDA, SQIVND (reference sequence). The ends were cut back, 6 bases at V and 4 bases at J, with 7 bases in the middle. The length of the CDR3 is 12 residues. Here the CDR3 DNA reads TGTGCCAGTAGCCGGGGAAATCAGCCCCAGCATTTT. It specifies CASSRGNQPQHF.

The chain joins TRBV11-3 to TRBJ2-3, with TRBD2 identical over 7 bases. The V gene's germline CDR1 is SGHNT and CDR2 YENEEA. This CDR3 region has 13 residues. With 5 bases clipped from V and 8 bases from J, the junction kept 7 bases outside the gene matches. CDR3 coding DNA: TGTGCCAGCAGCCCTTCGGGCGGGAGTACGCAGTATTTT. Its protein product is CASSPSGGSTQYF.

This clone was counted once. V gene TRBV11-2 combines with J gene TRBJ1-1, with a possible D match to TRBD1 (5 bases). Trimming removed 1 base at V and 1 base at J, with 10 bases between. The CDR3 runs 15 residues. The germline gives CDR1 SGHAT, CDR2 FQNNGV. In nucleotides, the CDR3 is TGTGCCAGCAGCTTAGGTGGCACAGGGAACACTGAAGCTTTCTTT. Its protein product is CASSLGGTGNTEAFF.

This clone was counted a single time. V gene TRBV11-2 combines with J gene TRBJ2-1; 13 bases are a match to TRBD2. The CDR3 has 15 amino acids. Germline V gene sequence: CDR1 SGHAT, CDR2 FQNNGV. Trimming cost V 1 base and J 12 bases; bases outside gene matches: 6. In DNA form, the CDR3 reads TGTGCCAGCAGCTTAGCGACTAGCGGGGGGTTGTGGCAGTTCTTC. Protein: CASSLATSGGLWQFF.

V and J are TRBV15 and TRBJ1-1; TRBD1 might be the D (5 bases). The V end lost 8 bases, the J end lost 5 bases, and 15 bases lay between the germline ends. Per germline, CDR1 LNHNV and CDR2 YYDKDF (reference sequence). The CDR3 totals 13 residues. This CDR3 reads CATRDVGGTEAFF. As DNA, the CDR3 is TGTGCCACCCGGGACGTCGGGGGGACTGAAGCTTTCTTT.

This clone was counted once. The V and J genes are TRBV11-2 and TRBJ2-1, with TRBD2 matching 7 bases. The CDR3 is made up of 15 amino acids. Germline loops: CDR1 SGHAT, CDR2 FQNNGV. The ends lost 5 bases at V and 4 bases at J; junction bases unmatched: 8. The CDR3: CASSTNRGEYNEQFF. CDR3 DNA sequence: TGTGCCAGCAGCACTAACCGGGGGGAATACAATGAGCAGTTCTTC.

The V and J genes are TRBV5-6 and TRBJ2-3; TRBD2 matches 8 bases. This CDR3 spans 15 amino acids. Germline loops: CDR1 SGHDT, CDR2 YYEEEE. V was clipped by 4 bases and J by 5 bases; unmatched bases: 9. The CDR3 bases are TGTGCCAGCAGCGAAACGGGAGGGCCGGTAGATACGCAGTATTTT. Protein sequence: CASSETGGPVDTQYF.

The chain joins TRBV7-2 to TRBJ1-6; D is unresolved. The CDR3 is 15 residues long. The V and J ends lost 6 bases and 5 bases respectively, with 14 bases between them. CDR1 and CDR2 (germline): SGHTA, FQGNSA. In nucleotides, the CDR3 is TGTGCCAGCAGGAATAGCGTAGGACATAATTCACCCCTCCACTTT. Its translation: CASRNSVGHNSPLHF. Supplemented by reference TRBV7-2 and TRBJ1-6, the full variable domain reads GAGVSQSPSNKVTEKGKDVELRCDPISGHTALYWYRQSLGQGLEFLIYFQGNSAPDKSGLPSDRFSAERTGGSVSTLTIQRTQQEDSAVYLCASRNSVGHNSPLHFGNGTRLTVT.

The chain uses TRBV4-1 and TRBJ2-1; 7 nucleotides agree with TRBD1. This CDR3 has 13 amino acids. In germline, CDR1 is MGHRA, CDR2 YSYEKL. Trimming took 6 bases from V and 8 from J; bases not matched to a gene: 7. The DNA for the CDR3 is TGCGCCAGCAGAAGAGGGGGCAAGGATGAGCAGTTCTTC. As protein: CASRRGGKDEQFF.

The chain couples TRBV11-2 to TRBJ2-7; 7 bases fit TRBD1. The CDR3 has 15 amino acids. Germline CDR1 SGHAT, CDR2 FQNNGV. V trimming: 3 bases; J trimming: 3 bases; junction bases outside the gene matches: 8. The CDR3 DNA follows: TGTGCCAGCAGCTTCGGACAGGACCATTTCTACGAGCAGTACTTC. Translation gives CASSFGQDHFYEQYF.

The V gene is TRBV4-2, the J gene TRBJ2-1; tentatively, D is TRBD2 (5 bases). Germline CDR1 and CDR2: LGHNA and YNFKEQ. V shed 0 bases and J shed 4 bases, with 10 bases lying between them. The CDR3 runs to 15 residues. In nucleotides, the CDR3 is TGTGCCAGCAGCCAAGATAGTGGAGGTTACAATGAGCAGTTCTTC. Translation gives CASSQDSGGYNEQFF.

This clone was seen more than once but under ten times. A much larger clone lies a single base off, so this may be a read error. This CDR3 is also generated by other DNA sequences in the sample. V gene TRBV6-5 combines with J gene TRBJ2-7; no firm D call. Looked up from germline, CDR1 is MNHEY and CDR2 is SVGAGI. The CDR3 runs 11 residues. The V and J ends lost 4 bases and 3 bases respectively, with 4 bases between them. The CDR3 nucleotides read TGTGCCAGCAGTTCCTACTACGAGCAGTACTTC. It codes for CASSSYYEQYF.

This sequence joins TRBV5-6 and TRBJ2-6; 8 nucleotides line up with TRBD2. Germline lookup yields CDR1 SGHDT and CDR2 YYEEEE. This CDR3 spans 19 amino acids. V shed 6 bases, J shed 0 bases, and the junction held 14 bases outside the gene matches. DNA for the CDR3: TGTGCCAGCATCCTCCGTGTGACTAGCGAAAGCTCTGGGGCCAACGTCCTGACTTTC. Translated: CASILRVTSESSGANVLTF.

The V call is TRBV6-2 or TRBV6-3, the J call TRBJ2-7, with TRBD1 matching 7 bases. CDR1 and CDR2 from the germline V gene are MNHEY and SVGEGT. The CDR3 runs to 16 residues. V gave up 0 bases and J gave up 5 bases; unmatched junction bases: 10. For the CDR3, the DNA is TGTGCCAGCAGTTACTCGAAGGTACAGGGGACCGACGAGCAGTACTTC. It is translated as CASSYSKVQGTDEQYF.

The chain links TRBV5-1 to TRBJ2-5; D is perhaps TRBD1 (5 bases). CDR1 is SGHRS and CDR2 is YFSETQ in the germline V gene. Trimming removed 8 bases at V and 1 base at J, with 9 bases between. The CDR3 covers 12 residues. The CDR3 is CASRTSQETQYF. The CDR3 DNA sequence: TGCGCCAGTCGGACAAGCCAAGAGACCCAGTACTTC.

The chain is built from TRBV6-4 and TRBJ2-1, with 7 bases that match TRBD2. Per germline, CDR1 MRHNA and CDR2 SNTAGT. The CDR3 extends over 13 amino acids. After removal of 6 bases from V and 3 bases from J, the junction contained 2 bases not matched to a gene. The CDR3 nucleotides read TGTGCCAGCAGCCGGGACTACTACAATGAGCAGTTCTTC. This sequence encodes CASSRDYYNEQFF.

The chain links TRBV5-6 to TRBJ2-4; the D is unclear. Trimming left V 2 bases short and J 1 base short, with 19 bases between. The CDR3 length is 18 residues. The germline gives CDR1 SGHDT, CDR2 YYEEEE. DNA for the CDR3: TGTGCCAGCAGCTTCAGGATGCTCGCTACTCTTGCCAAAAACATTCAGTACTTC. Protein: CASSFRMLATLAKNIQYF.

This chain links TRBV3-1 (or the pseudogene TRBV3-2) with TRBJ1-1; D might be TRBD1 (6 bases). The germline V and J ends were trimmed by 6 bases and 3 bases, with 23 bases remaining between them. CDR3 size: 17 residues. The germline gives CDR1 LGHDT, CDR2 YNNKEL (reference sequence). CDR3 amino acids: CASRQGVNRKRDTEAFF. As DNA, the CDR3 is TGTGCCAGCAGACAGGGTGTGAACCGGAAAAGAGACACTGAAGCTTTCTTT.

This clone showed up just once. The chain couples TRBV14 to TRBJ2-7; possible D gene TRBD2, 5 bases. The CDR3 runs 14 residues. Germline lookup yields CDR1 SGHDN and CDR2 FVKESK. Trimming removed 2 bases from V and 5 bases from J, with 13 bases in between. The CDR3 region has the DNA TGTGCCAGCAGCCAACTGGGAGTAAGTCACGAGCAGTACTTC. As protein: CASSQLGVSHEQYF.